One and the same sample provided the 27 T cell receptor beta chains below, sequenced in a study of patients and donors after allogeneic stem cell transplantation. TCRdb re-derived calls from the RT-PCR reads in MiXCR, one entry per CDR3 protein. Seen here are 800,000 to 1,000,000 distinct CDR3 sequences, roughly 17% observed once, and the top ten hold roughly 6%. Sequenced sample: blood, either unsorted or a sorted T cell fraction (not recorded which). These receptor sequences come from a human donor who was either an allogeneic HSCT recipient or a stem cell or donor lymphocyte infusion donor (not recorded which). It is not recorded whose cells these are; they may come from a transplant donor.

The CDR3 sequence: CASSLSKDRGRYGYTF. CDR3 in DNA: TGCGCCAGCAGCTTGTCGAAAGACAGGGGGCGTTATGGCTACACCTTC. V is TRBV5-1 and J is TRBJ1-2; TRBD1 aligns across 10 bases. V was pared by 1 base and J by 5 bases, with 8 bases of the junction left unmatched. CDR3 size: 16 residues. Germline V gene sequence: CDR1 SGHRS, CDR2 YFSETQ.

The rearrangement uses TRBV12-3 or TRBV12-4 and TRBJ1-2, with 8 positions matching TRBD1. V lost 5 bases and J lost 10; bases outside the gene matches: 15. The CDR3 consists of 15 residues. CDR3 region: CASSRQGMRSSDYTF. Written as DNA, the CDR3 is TGTGCCAGCAGTAGACAGGGGATGAGGTCGTCGGACTACACCTTC.

J is TRBJ1-3 and V is TRBV12-3 or TRBV12-4; a weak D match, TRBD1 (6 bases). This CDR3 is built from 15 residues. With 4 bases removed from V and 0 bases from J, the gap between germline ends came to 10 bases. The chain's CDR3 is CASSYRELSGNTIYF. CDR3 nucleotide sequence: TGTGCCAGCAGTTACAGGGAACTCTCTGGAAACACCATATATTTT.

The chain employs TRBV10-3 and TRBJ1-6; D is ambiguous. V lost 6 bases, J lost 10 bases, and 10 bases lay in between. CDR3 length equals 12 residues. Per germline, CDR1 ENHRY and CDR2 SYGVKD. CDR3 sequence reads: CAISERASPLHF. The CDR3, as DNA: TGTGCCATCAGCGAAAGGGCGTCACCCCTCCACTTT.

The rearrangement links TRBV20-1 to TRBJ2-4, with D unclear. This CDR3 spans 14 amino acids. Germline loops: CDR1 DFQATT, CDR2 SNEGSKA (reference sequence). The CDR3: CSVLGPSVGNIQYF. In DNA, the CDR3 is TGCTCCGTCCTTGGACCCTCCGTGGGAAACATTCAGTACTTC.

This sequence joins TRBV6-1 and TRBJ2-1, with 10 bases aligning to TRBD2. The V gene's germline CDR1 is MNHNS and CDR2 SASEGT. CDR3 length equals 18 residues. V lost 1 base and J lost 5; bases outside the gene matches: 11. As DNA, the CDR3 is TGTGCCAGCAGTGAAGTCGGTAGCGGGGGGCACCGACACAATGAGCAGTTCTTC. This gives the protein CASSEVGSGGHRHNEQFF.

The V gene is TRBV5-6, the J gene TRBJ2-7; D perhaps matches TRBD1 (5 bases). CDR3 length: 16 amino acids. The V and J ends lost 4 bases and 0 bases respectively, with 17 bases between them. CDR1 and CDR2 from the germline V gene are SGHDT and YYEEEE. CDR3: CASSRTPDSRSYEQYF. The CDR3 DNA is TGTGCCAGCAGCCGGACACCAGACAGCCGCTCCTACGAGCAGTACTTC.

A few counts support this clonotype. The V gene is TRBV7-2, the J gene TRBJ1-1; D gene unclear. Germline CDR1 and CDR2: SGHTA and FQGNSA. V was trimmed by 5 bases and J by 0 bases, leaving 13 bases between them. This CDR3 has 15 amino acids. CDR3: CASSPHRDMNTEAFF. Written as DNA, the CDR3 is TGTGCCAGCAGCCCCCACAGAGATATGAACACTGAAGCTTTCTTT.

This clonotype was recorded only once. The CDR3 nucleotides are TGTGCCAGCAGTTCCGCCCGGGTTAACTATGGCTACACCTTC. Translated, it gives CASSSARVNYGYTF. The rearrangement links TRBV27 to TRBJ1-2; D unclear. Germline V gene sequence: CDR1 MNHEY, CDR2 SMNVEV (reference sequence). Trimming took 4 bases from V and 1 from J, leaving 10 bases between them. This CDR3 contains 14 residues.

The chain recombines TRBV25-1 with TRBJ1-2, with no clear D. The CDR3 runs to 16 residues. V was cut by 3 bases and J by 4 bases, with 18 bases left in between. Germline CDR1 MGHDK, CDR2 SYGVNS. In DNA, the CDR3 is TGTGCCAGCAGTGAGCCTTCCGGACGAGTTGGCTATGGCTACACCTTC. This gives the protein CASSEPSGRVGYGYTF.

This clonotype has only a few counts. Relative to the germline gene, one junction end is altered; a read error may explain this. The V and J genes are TRBV12-3 or TRBV12-4 and TRBJ1-5; D call uncertain. The CDR3 contains 14 residues. CDR3 DNA: TGTGCCAGCAGTTTCTCGGGTAGCCATCAGCCCCAGCATTTT. It codes for CASSFSGSHQPQHF.

This clonotype has only a few counts. V gene TRBV20-1 combines with J gene TRBJ2-1; D assignment may be TRBD1 or TRBD2 (5 bases each). V lost 3 bases, J lost 8 bases, and 23 bases lay in between. This CDR3 is 16 amino acids long. Germline CDR1 is DFQATT and CDR2 is SNEGSKA (reference sequence). In nucleotides, the CDR3 is TGCAGTGCTAGGAGACTCGGGGCCCCCATGGGCGATGAGCAGTTCTTC. Translated: CSARRLGAPMGDEQFF.

The CDR3 coding sequence is TGTGCCAGCAGCGTAGGACAGGGGCGGAATGAAAAACTGTTTTTT. Translated: CASSVGQGRNEKLFF. The chain employs TRBV7-8 and TRBJ1-4; 9 bases match TRBD1. CDR1 and CDR2 (germline): SGHVS, FQNEAQ. CDR3 length: 15 residues. V was pared by 5 bases and J by 5 bases, with 6 bases of the junction left unmatched.

This chain uses TRBV12-3 or TRBV12-4 with TRBJ2-1, with TRBD2 identical over 10 bases. The CDR3 covers 14 residues. V lost 5 bases, J lost 9 bases, and 7 bases stayed unmatched. The CDR3 region is CASSPSGSTSEQFF. In DNA, the CDR3 is TGTGCCAGCAGTCCTAGCGGGAGCACCAGTGAGCAGTTCTTC.

The gene calls are TRBV18 and TRBJ1-2, with TRBD1 identical over 7 bases. V shed 4 bases and J 7 bases; nucleotides not matched to a gene: 9. This CDR3 contains 14 residues. Per the germline V gene, CDR1 is KGHSH and CDR2 is LQKENI. CDR3 amino acids: CASSRRGRGFGYTF. The CDR3 nucleotides are TGTGCCAGCTCACGGAGGGGGCGCGGTTTTGGCTACACCTTC. The full variable domain, rest sourced from reference TRBV18 and TRBJ1-2, is NAGVMQNPRHLVRRRGQEARLRCSPMKGHSHVYWYRQLPEEGLKFMVYLQKENIIDESGMPKERFSAEFPKEGPSILRIQQVVRGDSAAYFCASSRRGRGFGYTFGSGTRLTVV.

There are a few counts of this clonotype. V is TRBV15 and J is TRBJ2-3; D gene ambiguous. V was trimmed by 0 bases and J by 5 bases, leaving 6 bases between them. Germline V gene lookup returns CDR1 LNHNV and CDR2 YYDKDF (reference sequence). This CDR3 has 13 amino acids. CDR3 nucleotide sequence: TGTGCCACCAGCAGAGATCCCCAAGATACGCAGTATTTT. It yields the protein CATSRDPQDTQYF.

This clonotype was recorded many times. The J gene is TRBJ2-1, the V gene TRBV12-3 or TRBV12-4; 9 bases align to TRBD2. Unmatched junction bases numbered 11, after V lost 5 bases and J lost 0 bases. The CDR3 runs to 18 residues. CDR3 nucleotide sequence: TGTGCCAGCAGTGGCCGACTAGCGGCCCTCAGCTCCTACAATGAGCAGTTCTTC. This sequence encodes CASSGRLAALSSYNEQFF.

This clonotype was picked up many times. The CDR3 DNA sequence: TGCAGTGCCTCACAGGGGGCTAACTATGGCTACACCTTC. Protein: CSASQGANYGYTF. V usage is TRBV20-1 and J usage is TRBJ1-2, with TRBD1 matching over 8 bases. V shed 6 bases, J shed 0 bases, and the junction held 3 bases outside the gene matches. The CDR3 sequence is 13 residues long. Germline values: CDR1 DFQATT, CDR2 SNEGSKA (reference sequence).

Ten or more counts support this clonotype. The chain combines TRBV12-3 or TRBV12-4 with TRBJ2-1; TRBD2 matches 8 bases. The V segment lost 6 bases and the J segment 0 bases; nucleotides outside the gene matches: 13. This CDR3 has 18 residues. The CDR3 DNA is TGTGCCAGCAGCCCGTTACGGGGGGGCGCCTCCTCCTACAATGAGCAGTTCTTC. Its translation: CASSPLRGGASSYNEQFF.

Concerning this clonotype itself: The junction departs from germline at one end; a sequencing error may be responsible. The rearrangement uses TRBV7-7 and TRBJ2-1, with D possibly TRBD1 on 7 matching bases. CDR1 and CDR2 (germline): SSHAT, FNYEAQ (reference sequence). This CDR3 is 14 amino acids long. The DNA for the CDR3 is TGTGCTAGCAGGTTGACAGGGAATAGCGGTGAGCAGTTCTTC. This translates into CASRLTGNSGEQFF.

The genes are TRBV4-1 and TRBJ1-5; 7 bases are shared with TRBD1. Germline lookup yields CDR1 MGHRA and CDR2 YSYEKL. With 0 bases clipped from V and 0 bases from J, the junction kept 5 bases outside the gene matches. This CDR3 has 17 residues. The chain's CDR3 is CASSQDPRGHSNQPQHF. The CDR3 nucleotides read TGCGCCAGCAGCCAAGATCCGAGGGGGCATAGCAATCAGCCCCAGCATTTT.

This clonotype came up a few times. The CDR3: CASSFNPAGSSYEQYF. Written as DNA, the CDR3 is TGCGCCAGCAGCTTTAATCCAGCGGGCAGCTCCTACGAGCAGTACTTC. This chain connects TRBV5-1 to TRBJ2-7, with a tentative D call TRBD2 (6 bases). The CDR3 sequence is 16 residues long. Trimming pared 2 bases from V and 0 bases from J, leaving 15 bases between. The germline CDR1 and CDR2 sequences are SGHRS and YFSETQ.

The chain has TRBV30 and TRBJ2-7; perhaps TRBD2 as D (5 bases). V was pared by 0 bases and J by 0 bases, with 12 bases between. The germline CDR1 and CDR2 sequences are GTSNPN and SVGIG (reference sequence). This CDR3 has 15 amino acids. CDR3 residues: CAWSVGARGSYEQYF. CDR3 nucleotide sequence: TGTGCCTGGAGTGTGGGAGCCCGAGGCTCCTACGAGCAGTACTTC.

The genes are TRBV6-5 and TRBJ2-7, with 11 bases fitting TRBD2. Germline CDR1 and CDR2: MNHEY and SVGAGI. This CDR3 is built from 17 residues. Germline trimming cut 2 bases from V and 2 bases from J; bases unmatched to any gene: 8. This CDR3 is CASSYVLGTSGAYEQYF. The CDR3 nucleotides are TGTGCCAGCAGTTACGTTTTGGGGACTAGCGGAGCCTACGAGCAGTACTTC.

The V and J genes are TRBV20-1 and TRBJ2-5; TRBD2 aligns across 9 bases. The germline V gene encodes CDR1 DFQATT and CDR2 SNEGSKA (reference sequence). The CDR3 runs 16 residues. V shed 3 bases, J shed 4 bases, and the junction held 12 bases outside the gene matches. CDR3 in amino acids: CSASDTIAGVGETQYF. The CDR3 region has the DNA TGCAGTGCTAGTGACACAATAGCGGGAGTCGGAGAGACCCAGTACTTC.

V gene TRBV20-1 combines with J gene TRBJ2-1; 7 bases are shared with TRBD1. Germline trimming cut 1 base from V and 4 bases from J; bases unmatched to any gene: 4. CDR3 length: 14 residues. CDR1 and CDR2 (germline): DFQATT, SNEGSKA (reference sequence). Here the CDR3 reads CSARARDSYNEQFF. The CDR3 DNA reads TGCAGTGCTAGAGCACGGGACAGTTACAATGAGCAGTTCTTC.

V usage is TRBV6-5 and J usage is TRBJ1-5, with D unclear. Germline values: CDR1 MNHEY, CDR2 SVGAGI. CDR3 size: 15 residues. The V end lost 2 bases, the J end lost 2 bases, and 10 bases lay between the germline ends. DNA for the CDR3: TGTGCCAGCAGTTACGGCCGGGGAGGCAATCAGCCCCAGCATTTT. It is translated as CASSYGRGGNQPQHF.